The entry below gives a single T cell receptor beta chain sequence along with its context. These data are taken from a study of blood T cells in healthy people across ages. Using a J-beta primer mix together with a sample-barcoded 5' primer, a second PCR was run for roughly 7 to 12 cycles. All samples yielded 2.5 million or more CDR3-containing paired-end reads. Each CDR3 protein is one row after TCRdb ran MiXCR on the 5' RACE reads. The sample holds some 850,000 distinct CDR3 sequences, roughly 26% seen once. From germline, CDR1 is SGHVS and CDR2 FNYEAQ. With V trimmed by 5 bases and J by 0 bases, 8 bases remained unmatched. This CDR3 has 17 residues. The same sample was also studied in work on T cells of mothers and their children. That source reports: In each mother, TCR beta CDR3 reads exceeded 8.5 million; in each child, they numbered around 3 million. Pairs that are related and pairs that are unrelated have TCR recombination output shaped similarly by thymic selection. There were no persistent microchimeric T cell clones detected.

V gene TRBV7-6 combines with J gene TRBJ1-4, with 8 bases that match TRBD1. The sample consisted of blood. The sequence was collected from a boy younger than 18 in good health. The CDR3: CASSVRTGTATNEKLFF. The CDR3 DNA sequence: TGTGCCAGCAGCGTACGGACAGGGACTGCAACTAATGAAAAACTGTTTTTT.